Shown below are 27 T cell receptor beta chains from a single sample sequenced in a study of T cell responses to AZD1222 COVID-19 vaccine. TCRdb's table, derived via immunoSEQ multiplex PCR, lists solely in-frame clones and lacks some. The table records about 120,000 clones, around 84% of them present only once. The source material was peripheral blood, sampled 28 days after the second AZD1222 dose. The source is an adult who received the AZD1222 COVID-19 vaccine.

The chain has TRBV19 and TRBJ1-2; TRBD1 is a possible D gene (5 bases). Germline values: CDR1 LNHDA, CDR2 SQIVND (reference sequence). The CDR3 runs to 14 residues. With 4 bases removed from V and 4 bases from J, the gap between germline ends came to 13 bases. CDR3: CASSNVPGPYGYTF. The CDR3 DNA sequence: TGTGCCAGTAGTAACGTCCCGGGGCCCTATGGCTACACCTTC.

The V call is TRBV7-2, the J call TRBJ2-4; D uncertain. V lost 0 bases and J lost 6, with 12 bases in between. From germline, CDR1 is SGHTA and CDR2 FQGNSA. The CDR3 extends over 15 amino acids. CDR3 coding DNA: TGTGCCAGCAGCTTAGCGTTGTACAGCGCAAACATTCAGTACTTC. Protein sequence: CASSLALYSANIQYF. The entire variable domain, with the rest obtained from reference TRBV7-2 and TRBJ2-4, is as follows: GAGVSQSPSNKVTEKGKDVELRCDPISGHTALYWYRQSLGQGLEFLIYFQGNSAPDKSGLPSDRFSAERTGGSVSTLTIQRTQQEDSAVYLCASSLALYSANIQYFGAGTRLSVL.

The chain carries TRBV28 and TRBJ1-5; a possible D gene is TRBD1 (6 bases). Per germline, CDR1 MDHEN and CDR2 SYDVKM. The CDR3 spans 14 residues. With 6 bases removed from V and 6 bases from J, the gap between germline ends came to 15 bases. CDR3: CASSPSDRSQPQHF. CDR3 DNA sequence: TGTGCCAGCAGCCCTTCCGACAGGAGTCAGCCCCAGCATTTT.

This chain joins TRBV19 and TRBJ1-5; D is possibly TRBD1 (5 bases). This CDR3 contains 14 residues. CDR1 and CDR2 from the germline V gene are LNHDA and SQIVND (reference sequence). V lost 7 bases and J lost 5, with 15 bases in between. CDR3 region: CASTLAGNYQPQHF. For the CDR3, the DNA is TGTGCCAGTACCCTCGCAGGGAACTATCAGCCCCAGCATTTT.

This clone was detected a few times. The rearrangement uses TRBV10-1 and TRBJ2-2; no reliable D call. This CDR3 spans 15 amino acids. Germline CDR1 is WNHNN and CDR2 is SYGVQD (reference sequence). V shed 2 bases and J shed 6 bases, with 13 bases lying between them. The CDR3 spells CASSENAGVSGELFF. CDR3 nucleotides: TGCGCCAGCAGTGAGAATGCAGGAGTCTCCGGGGAGCTGTTTTTT.

This clone has just one count. The chain combines TRBV6-5 with TRBJ1-1; tentative D call: TRBD1 (6 bases). V lost 5 bases and J 8 bases, leaving 12 bases between the germline ends. Germline lookup yields CDR1 MNHEY and CDR2 SVGAGI. This CDR3 is 12 amino acids long. The chain's CDR3 is CASSQPGHEAFF. In nucleotides, the CDR3 is TGTGCCAGCAGTCAACCGGGACACGAAGCTTTCTTT.

The CDR3: CASSLRQAGYEQYF. CDR3 nucleotides: TGTGCCAGCAGTTTAAGACAGGCGGGCTACGAGCAGTACTTC. This chain uses TRBV27 with TRBJ2-7; a weak D match, TRBD1 (6 bases). Germline V gives CDR1 MNHEY, CDR2 SMNVEV (reference sequence). V lost 2 bases and J 3 bases, leaving 11 bases between the germline ends. The CDR3 consists of 14 residues.

This clone appeared many times. The V call is TRBV4-3, the J call TRBJ1-5; the D is unclear. The V end lost 0 bases, the J end lost 5 bases, and 11 bases lay between the germline ends. CDR1 and CDR2 (germline): LGHNA, YSLEER. There are 15 residues in the CDR3. The CDR3 region has the DNA TGCGCCAGCAGCCAAGATCTCGGCTTTTATCAGCCCCAGCATTTT. Protein: CASSQDLGFYQPQHF.

This rearrangement joins TRBV9 to TRBJ2-7; 14 bases fit TRBD2. The CDR3 contains 19 residues. J gave up 0 bases and V 4 bases, and 12 bases lay outside the gene matches. CDR1 is SGDLS and CDR2 is YYNGEE in the germline V gene. CDR3 DNA sequence: TGTGCCAGCAGCCCCGGAGGGGGACTAGCGGGGGACCCCTCCTACGAGCAGTACTTC. Amino acids: CASSPGGGLAGDPSYEQYF.

The genes are TRBV19 and TRBJ2-3; 11 positions agree with TRBD2. This CDR3 spans 16 amino acids. CDR1 is LNHDA, CDR2 SQIVND, per germline (reference sequence). Trimming cost V 4 bases and J 1 base; bases outside gene matches: 4. The CDR3 loop is CASSTTSGIGTDTQYF. As DNA, the CDR3 is TGTGCCAGTAGTACGACTAGCGGGATTGGCACAGATACGCAGTATTTT.

The table lists this clone with a count of one. CDR3 sequence reads: CSGADNYGYTF. The CDR3 DNA follows: TGCAGCGGCGCAGACAACTATGGCTACACCTTC. This chain uses TRBV29-1 with TRBJ1-2; D is uncertain. This CDR3 region has 11 residues. V was pared by 7 bases and J by 2 bases, with 8 bases between. Germline CDR1 and CDR2: SQVTM and ANQGSEA.

A few counts support this clone. The chain couples TRBV9 to TRBJ2-3; 8 bases are shared with TRBD2. The germline V gene encodes CDR1 SGDLS and CDR2 YYNGEE. V dropped 1 base and J dropped 4; count of bases not matched to a gene: 8. The CDR3 spans 16 residues. The CDR3 sequence: CASSVNPSGSPDTQYF. The CDR3 nucleotides are TGTGCCAGCAGCGTAAACCCGAGCGGGAGTCCAGATACGCAGTATTTT. The entire variable domain, with the rest obtained from reference TRBV9 and TRBJ2-3, is as follows: DSGVTQTPKHLITATGQRVTLRCSPRSGDLSVYWYQQSLDQGLQFLIQYYNGEERAKGNILERFSAQQFPDLHSELNLSSLELGDSALYFCASSVNPSGSPDTQYFGPGTRLTVL.

J is TRBJ1-5 and V is TRBV28, with 7 bases identical to TRBD1. The CDR3 runs 13 residues. Trimming removed 3 bases from V and 5 bases from J; junction bases left unmatched: 1. Germline V gene data show CDR1 as MDHEN and CDR2 as SYDVKM. The CDR3: CASSLQGDQPQHF. In DNA form, the CDR3 reads TGTGCCAGCAGTTTGCAGGGGGATCAGCCCCAGCATTTT.

This sequence joins TRBV7-6 and TRBJ2-1, with D unresolved. CDR3 length equals 15 residues. Germline V gene data show CDR1 as SGHVS and CDR2 as FNYEAQ. The V end was cut by 4 bases, the J end by 5 bases, with 15 bases between. For the CDR3, the DNA is TGTGCCAGCAGCTCCGCAGAGAAAAGCGACAATGAGCAGTTCTTC. This sequence encodes CASSSAEKSDNEQFF.

The J gene is TRBJ1-5, the V gene TRBV28, with 7 nucleotides matching TRBD1. The CDR3 loop spans 17 amino acids. The V gene's germline CDR1 is MDHEN and CDR2 SYDVKM. V was pared by 8 bases and J by 0 bases, with 13 bases of the junction left unmatched. This CDR3 is CASDQPGTAYSNQPQHF. The CDR3 DNA follows: TGTGCCAGCGATCAACCCGGGACAGCTTATAGCAATCAGCCCCAGCATTTT.

The chain couples TRBV2 to TRBJ2-7; the D gene could be TRBD1 or TRBD2 (5 bases each). V was trimmed by 3 bases and J by 6 bases, leaving 12 bases between them. Germline V gene data show CDR1 as SNHLY and CDR2 as FYNNEI. This CDR3 has 13 residues. The CDR3: CASSDWDGAEQYF. The CDR3 nucleotides read TGTGCCAGCAGTGATTGGGACGGGGCCGAGCAGTACTTC.

The rearrangement links TRBV18 to TRBJ1-1; a weak D match, TRBD1 (5 bases). Germline CDR1 is KGHSH and CDR2 is LQKENI. Deletions cut 3 bases from V and 2 bases from J, with 13 bases between. The CDR3 extends over 15 amino acids. CDR3 sequence reads: CASSPGMTVNTEAFF. The CDR3, as DNA: TGTGCCAGCTCACCGGGTATGACAGTCAACACTGAAGCTTTCTTT.

The chain links TRBV7-2 to TRBJ2-3, with D perhaps TRBD1 or TRBD2 (6 bases each). The CDR3 length is 15 residues. V lost 5 bases and J lost 6, with 18 bases in between. Germline CDR1 SGHTA, CDR2 FQGNSA. The CDR3 sequence is CASSRRGGPDDTQYF. CDR3 sequence (DNA): TGTGCCAGCAGCAGACGAGGGGGGCCGGATGATACGCAGTATTTT.

The CDR3, as DNA: TGCGCCAGCAGAATGGGTGGGGGAGGGCCATACCCAAATGAGCAGTTCTTC. Amino acid sequence: CASRMGGGGPYPNEQFF. The rearrangement joins TRBV4-1 to TRBJ2-1; 7 bases are shared with TRBD2. Germline lookup yields CDR1 MGHRA and CDR2 YSYEKL. The V segment lost 6 bases and the J segment 7 bases; nucleotides outside the gene matches: 18. This CDR3 spans 17 amino acids.

The chain has TRBV10-3 and TRBJ1-5, with D unresolved. In germline, CDR1 is ENHRY, CDR2 SYGVKD. Deletions cut 6 bases from V and 7 bases from J, with 16 bases between. The CDR3 spans 14 residues. The CDR3 loop reads CAIRGNAEGQPQHF. The CDR3 DNA follows: TGTGCCATCAGGGGGAATGCGGAGGGACAGCCCCAGCATTTT.

The chain recombines TRBV5-6 with TRBJ1-2; D unclear. V was cut by 4 bases and J by 4 bases, with 20 bases left in between. The germline V gene encodes CDR1 SGHDT and CDR2 YYEEEE. CDR3 length: 16 residues. CDR3 sequence reads: CASSRYSGDFIYGYTF. CDR3 coding DNA: TGTGCCAGCAGCAGGTACTCCGGCGACTTCATCTATGGCTACACCTTC.

This sequence joins TRBV18 and TRBJ2-7; 12 bases are shared with TRBD2. Germline assignment: CDR1 KGHSH and CDR2 LQKENI. This CDR3 contains 15 residues. The V and J ends lost 6 bases and 7 bases, in that order; junction bases with no gene match: 10. CDR3 DNA sequence: TGTGCCAGCTCTCCCCTAGCGGGGGGGCCGGGGGAGCAGTACTTC. Protein: CASSPLAGGPGEQYF.

V and J are TRBV7-9 and TRBJ1-5; TRBD1 might be the D (6 bases). CDR3 size: 15 residues. The V end was cut by 1 base, the J end by 6 bases, with 13 bases between. Germline V gene lookup returns CDR1 SEHNR and CDR2 FQNEAQ (reference sequence). The CDR3 DNA reads TGTGCCAGCAGCTTAGATTGGGACAACGGTCAGCCCCAGCATTTT. Its translation is CASSLDWDNGQPQHF.

This chain uses TRBV9 with TRBJ1-2, with D uncertain. The germline gives CDR1 SGDLS, CDR2 YYNGEE. The CDR3 loop spans 14 amino acids. V lost 0 bases and J 2 bases, leaving 8 bases between the germline ends. The CDR3 nucleotides read TGTGCCAGCAGCGTAGTTCCCTACAACTATGGCTACACCTTC. Translated, it gives CASSVVPYNYGYTF.

The CDR3 protein is CASSYDPRGQNTEAFF. In DNA, the CDR3 is TGTGCCAGCAGTTACGACCCCCGGGGCCAGAACACTGAAGCTTTCTTT. This sequence joins TRBV6-6 and TRBJ1-1; TRBD1 might be the D (5 bases). V shed 2 bases and J shed 1 base, with 14 bases lying between them. Looked up from germline, CDR1 is MNHNY and CDR2 is SVGAGI (reference sequence). The CDR3 runs 16 residues.

This clone was seen only once. The chain has TRBV27 and TRBJ2-7; the D gene is possibly TRBD2 (5 bases). Trimming removed 7 bases from V and 3 bases from J, with 10 bases in between. Per the germline V gene, CDR1 is MNHEY and CDR2 is SMNVEV (reference sequence). This CDR3 spans 12 amino acids. The CDR3 spells CASKRAGYEQYF. CDR3 nucleotides: TGTGCCAGCAAGAGGGCCGGCTACGAGCAGTACTTC.

The chain uses TRBV27 and TRBJ1-5, with 7 bases lining up with TRBD1. The CDR3 loop spans 15 amino acids. V lost 2 bases to trimming and J lost 6 bases; unmatched junction nucleotides: 7. CDR1 is MNHEY, CDR2 SMNVEV, per germline (reference sequence). The CDR3 nucleotides read TGTGCCAGCAGTTTAAGTGAGGGGGCCATTCAGCCCCAGCATTTT. It is translated as CASSLSEGAIQPQHF.